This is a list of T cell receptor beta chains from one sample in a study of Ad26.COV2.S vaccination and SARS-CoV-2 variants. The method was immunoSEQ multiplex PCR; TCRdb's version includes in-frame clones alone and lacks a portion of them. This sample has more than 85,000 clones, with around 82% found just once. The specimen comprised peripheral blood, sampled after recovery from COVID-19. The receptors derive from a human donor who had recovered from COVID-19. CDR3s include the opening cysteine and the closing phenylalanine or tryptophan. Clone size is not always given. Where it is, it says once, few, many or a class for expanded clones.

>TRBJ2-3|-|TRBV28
CASSPRTDTQYF
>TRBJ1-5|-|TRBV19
CASRGGGFQPQHF
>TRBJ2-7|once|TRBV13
CASSPGTGEFEQYF
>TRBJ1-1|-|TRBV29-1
CSVDERGGTEAFF
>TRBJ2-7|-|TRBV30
CAWARDTYEQYF
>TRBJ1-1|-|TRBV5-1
CASGQTGDTEAFF
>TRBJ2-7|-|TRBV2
CASSDGLHGTGAYEQYF
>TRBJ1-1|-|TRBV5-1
CASSVGQGDTEAFF
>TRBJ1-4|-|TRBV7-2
CASSPTMDEEKLFF
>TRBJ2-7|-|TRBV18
CASSPAGDRGPEQYF
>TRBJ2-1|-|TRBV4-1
CASSQVDMISYNEQFF
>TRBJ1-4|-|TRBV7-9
CASTPYSLLEKLFF
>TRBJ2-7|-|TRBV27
CASSSPGTGVGEQYF
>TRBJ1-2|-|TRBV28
CASSLGRYYGYTF
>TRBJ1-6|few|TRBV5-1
CASSSDRGNSPLHF
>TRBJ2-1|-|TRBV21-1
CASSAGLAPLAESKFF
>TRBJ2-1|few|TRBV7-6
CASRTGTSEYNEQFF
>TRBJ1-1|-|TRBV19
CASSIVGVGGRNTEAFF
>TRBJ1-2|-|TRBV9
CASSVEGEWGYGYTF
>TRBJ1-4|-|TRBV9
CASSFGQGRTNEKLFF
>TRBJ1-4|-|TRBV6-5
CATHRDRGEKLFF
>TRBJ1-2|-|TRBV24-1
CATSDLQGAFNRNYGYTF
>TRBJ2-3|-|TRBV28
CASSFGGGHTDTQYF
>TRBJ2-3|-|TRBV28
CASVPGTGYASNTDTQYF
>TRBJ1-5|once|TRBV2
CASSELGLQGMGQPQHF
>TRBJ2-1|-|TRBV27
CASSSDRRYNEQFF
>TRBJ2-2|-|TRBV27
CASSPSWTTNTGELFF
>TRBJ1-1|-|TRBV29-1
CSVEREDTEAFF
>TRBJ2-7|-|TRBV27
CASSLDWGARSFEQYF
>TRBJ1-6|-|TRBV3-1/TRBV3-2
CASSQAPGLAATKFSPLHF
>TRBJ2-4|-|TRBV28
CASSSRALGAKNIQYF
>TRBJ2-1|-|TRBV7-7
CASSLEAVNEQFF
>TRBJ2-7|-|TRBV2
CASTTGAHEQYF
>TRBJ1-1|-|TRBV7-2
CASSPFGGTASTEAFF
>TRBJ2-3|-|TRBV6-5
CASRTGVDTQYF
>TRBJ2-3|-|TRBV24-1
CATSPTLTGGTDTQYF
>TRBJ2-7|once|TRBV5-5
CASSETGTAIYEQYF
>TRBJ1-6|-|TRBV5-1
CASSQTGENSPLHF
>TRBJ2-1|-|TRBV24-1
CATSDGRGLFYNEQFF
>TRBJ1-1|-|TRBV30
CAWNGQRNTEAFF
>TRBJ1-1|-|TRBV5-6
CASSSTGWGKNTEAFF
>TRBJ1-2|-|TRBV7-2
CASSLGRDHGYTF
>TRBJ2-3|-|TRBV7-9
CASSLPLPTDTQYF
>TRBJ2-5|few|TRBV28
CASSYGLAGSQETQYF
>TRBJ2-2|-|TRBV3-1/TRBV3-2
CASSQGPGELFF
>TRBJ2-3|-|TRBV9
CASSRTGTSGGDTQYF
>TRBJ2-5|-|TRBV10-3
CAISALAGGEQTQYF
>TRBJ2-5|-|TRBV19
CATSAGGSETQYF
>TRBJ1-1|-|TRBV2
CASSDQGYNRNTEAFF
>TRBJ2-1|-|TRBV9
CASSVDTLAGVRIEQFF
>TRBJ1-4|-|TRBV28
CASSTGTVFNEKLFF
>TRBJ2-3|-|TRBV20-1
CSASKGGQASTDTQYF